The 5 T cell receptor beta chains in this list originate from one sample, sequenced in a study of T-cell reconstitution after alpha-beta-depleted transplantation in children. Preparation of the TCRbeta library was carried out with unique molecular identifiers. TCRdb processed the PCR reads anew with MiXCR; each CDR3 protein has one entry. The sample holds some 290,000 distinct CDR3 sequences, around 20% seen once. The source was PBMCs, mostly from graft donor cells, collected 180 days after TCRalphabeta/CD19-depleted stem cell transplant. These receptors originate from a male patient under 18 who had a stem cell transplant for acute lymphoblastic leukemia, so the T cells may come from the graft donor.

V and J are TRBV28 and TRBJ2-3, with D perhaps given as TRBD1 or TRBD2 (5 bases each). V was clipped by 7 bases and J by 0 bases, with 20 bases between them. CDR3 length: 17 residues. Germline V gene data show CDR1 as MDHEN and CDR2 as SYDVKM. For the CDR3, the DNA is TGTGCCAGCACTTTGAGACGGGACGCCTCTAGCACAGATACGCAGTATTTT. Its protein product is CASTLRRDASSTDTQYF.

The chain couples TRBV12-3 or TRBV12-4 to TRBJ2-7; tentatively, D is TRBD2 (6 bases). This CDR3 region has 14 residues. V was cut by 4 bases and J by 2 bases, with 12 bases left in between. This chain's CDR3 is CASSSERVPYEQYF. CDR3 DNA: TGTGCCAGCAGTTCTGAGCGGGTCCCCTACGAGCAGTACTTC.

The chain uses TRBV20-1 and TRBJ2-7; 8 nucleotides agree with TRBD1. J was trimmed by 2 bases and V by 6 bases; bases with no gene match: 9. The CDR3 length is 14 residues. CDR1 is DFQATT, CDR2 SNEGSKA, per germline (reference sequence). CDR3 coding DNA: TGCAGTGCCCCTGACAGGGGCATCGCCTACGAGCAGTACTTC. Translated: CSAPDRGIAYEQYF.

The chain couples TRBV20-1 to TRBJ2-5, with 7 bases aligning to TRBD1. With V trimmed by 3 bases and J by 4 bases, 5 bases remained unmatched. This CDR3 is built from 13 residues. Germline assignment: CDR1 DFQATT and CDR2 SNEGSKA (reference sequence). The CDR3, as DNA: TGCAGTGCTAGGACGGACAGGACAGAGACCCAGTACTTC. Residues: CSARTDRTETQYF.

This clonotype has only one observation. The chain links TRBV7-2 to TRBJ1-2; D uncertain. The CDR3 covers 17 residues. Germline V gene sequence: CDR1 SGHTA, CDR2 FQGNSA. The V end was cut by 2 bases, the J end by 1 base, with 17 bases between. In nucleotides, the CDR3 is TGTGCCAGCAGCTTACCCAGGAGAATGACTCTTAACTATGGCTACACCTTC. Translation gives CASSLPRRMTLNYGYTF.